Sequencing of this T cell receptor (beta chain) was carried out in a study of T-cell reconstitution after alpha-beta-depleted transplantation in children. In germline, CDR1 is SGHKS, CDR2 YYEKEE (reference sequence). This CDR3 spans 16 amino acids. V dropped 4 bases and J dropped 6; count of bases not matched to a gene: 12. As it was prepared, the TCRbeta library received unique molecular identifiers. TCRdb reanalysed the PCR reads using MiXCR and keeps one entry per CDR3 protein. The sample yields approximately 1,000,000 distinct CDR3 sequences, roughly 29% seen once. Sequences were derived from PBMCs, mostly from graft donor cells, sampled 360 days after TCRalphabeta/CD19-depleted stem cell transplant. The V gene is TRBV5-5, the J gene TRBJ2-5; TRBD1 matches 10 bases. The sequence came from a boy under two years old who had a stem cell transplant for SCID, so the T cells may come from the graft donor. CDR3 coding DNA: TGTGCCAGCAGCCGTGGCGGGACAGGGGTTTTGAAGACCCAGTACTTC. Translated, it gives CASSRGGTGVLKTQYF.